The 21 T cell receptor beta chains reported below all come from one sample, sequenced in a study of technical replicates of blood from a few donors. Clones were sequenced by immunoSEQ multiplex PCR, and TCRdb holds only the in-frame ones, with some missing. The profile covers 75,000 to 85,000 clones, with 81% appearing a single time and 3.5% to 4% taken by the ten largest. The specimen sequenced was PBMCs. The source is a human donor in good health. Some clones in this sample may be carry-over from other donors' samples.

This chain uses TRBV29-1 with TRBJ1-2; no clear D gene. The germline V and J ends were trimmed by 6 bases and 7 bases, with 18 bases remaining between them. This CDR3 spans 13 amino acids. Germline V gives CDR1 SQVTM, CDR2 ANQGSEA. CDR3 residues: CSVREQTFGGYTF. The CDR3 region has the DNA TGCAGCGTGCGGGAGCAGACCTTTGGTGGCTACACCTTC.

The rearrangement links TRBV14 to TRBJ1-2, with D maybe TRBD1 (5 bases). V lost 2 bases, J lost 8 bases, and 27 bases lay in between. The CDR3 totals 18 residues. CDR1 and CDR2 (germline): SGHDN, FVKESK. DNA of the CDR3: TGTGCCAGCAGCCAAATAGGGGTAGACTCAACTAGCGATGGAGGCTACACCTTC. Amino acid sequence: CASSQIGVDSTSDGGYTF.

The chain uses TRBV11-2 and TRBJ1-2; D is perhaps TRBD1 (5 bases). Trimming took 5 bases from V and 10 from J, leaving 17 bases between them. The CDR3 has 13 residues. Germline CDR1 is SGHAT and CDR2 is FQNNGV. The CDR3 region has the DNA TGTGCCAGCAGCCTTAATCCCCCAGGGAACTACACCTTC. This translates into CASSLNPPGNYTF.

The gene calls are TRBV7-3 and TRBJ2-1, with 11 nucleotides matching TRBD2. This CDR3 comprises 14 residues. CDR1 SGHTA and CDR2 FQGTGA come from the germline V gene. Trimming cost V 5 bases and J 10 bases; bases outside gene matches: 7. The CDR3 sequence is CASSPGVAGGEQFF. The CDR3 DNA is TGTGCCAGCAGCCCCGGGGTAGCGGGGGGGGAGCAGTTCTTC. Supplemented by reference TRBV7-3 and TRBJ2-1, the full variable domain reads GAGVSQTPSNKVTEKGKYVELRCDPISGHTALYWYRQSLGQGPEFLIYFQGTGAADDSGLPNDRFFAVRPEGSVSTLKIQRTERGDSAVYLCASSPGVAGGEQFFGPGTRLTVL.

This clone occurred a few times. The chain carries TRBV6-1 and TRBJ2-5; 9 bases align to TRBD1. Trimming removed 0 bases from V and 2 bases from J; junction bases left unmatched: 4. Germline V gene sequence: CDR1 MNHNS, CDR2 SASEGT. CDR3 length: 16 residues. The chain's CDR3 is CASSEAGTGWQETQYF. The CDR3 DNA sequence: TGTGCCAGCAGTGAAGCAGGGACAGGGTGGCAAGAGACCCAGTACTTC.

This chain joins TRBV11-2 and TRBJ2-7, with a tentative D call TRBD2 (7 bases). V lost 5 bases and J 0 bases, leaving 23 bases between the germline ends. The CDR3 has 18 amino acids. Germline V gene data show CDR1 as SGHAT and CDR2 as FQNNGV. For the CDR3, the DNA is TGTGCCAGCAGCATCTCGGTGCTTGGGGGGGCTAACTCCTACGAGCAGTACTTC. This gives the protein CASSISVLGGANSYEQYF.

This clone was observed a single time. The rearrangement uses TRBV11-2 and TRBJ2-7; 10 bases are a match to TRBD1. CDR1 is SGHAT, CDR2 FQNNGV, per germline. The CDR3 is 15 amino acids. Trimming took 3 bases from V and 7 from J; bases not matched to a gene: 9. CDR3 sequence (DNA): TGTGCCAGCAGCTTCCGGGACAGGGGAGTACGGGAGCAGTACTTC. It is translated as CASSFRDRGVREQYF.

The chain joins TRBV6-5 to TRBJ2-7; D ambiguous. The ends were cut back, 0 bases at V and 4 bases at J, with 7 bases in the middle. Germline V lookup: CDR1 MNHEY, CDR2 SVGAGI. This CDR3 is 13 amino acids long. The CDR3 spells CASSYSSSYEQYF. The CDR3 DNA sequence: TGTGCCAGCAGTTACTCGTCGAGTTACGAGCAGTACTTC.

The rearrangement links TRBV29-1 to TRBJ2-3, with 10 bases aligning to TRBD2. V was clipped by 8 bases and J by 4 bases; unmatched bases: 3. The CDR3 consists of 12 residues. CDR1 SQVTM and CDR2 ANQGSEA come from the germline V gene. CDR3: CSMSGRADTQYF. The CDR3 DNA reads TGCAGCATGAGCGGGAGGGCAGATACGCAGTATTTT.

This sequence joins TRBV2 and TRBJ1-1; 7 bases line up with TRBD1. The V gene's germline CDR1 is SNHLY and CDR2 FYNNEI. The J segment lost 4 bases and the V segment lost 8 bases, leaving 7 bases of the junction unmatched. CDR3 length: 13 amino acids. The CDR3 reads CASGGSGGTEAFF. CDR3 DNA sequence: TGTGCCAGCGGGGGTTCAGGGGGCACTGAAGCTTTCTTT.

This clone was found once. The chain carries TRBV2 and TRBJ1-1; maybe TRBD1 (5 bases). This CDR3 spans 14 amino acids. Germline values: CDR1 SNHLY, CDR2 FYNNEI. V was pared by 7 bases and J by 0 bases, with 12 bases between. CDR3 in amino acids: CASIQGTMNTEAFF. In DNA form, the CDR3 reads TGTGCCAGCATTCAGGGCACAATGAACACTGAAGCTTTCTTT.

The chain joins TRBV6-4 to TRBJ1-1; D call uncertain. V was pared by 4 bases and J by 2 bases, with 8 bases between. The V gene's germline CDR1 is MRHNA and CDR2 SNTAGT. This CDR3 contains 13 residues. CDR3 in DNA: TGTGCCAGCAGTGTGGAGGCCAACACTGAAGCTTTCTTT. Translated: CASSVEANTEAFF.

The chain employs TRBV9 and TRBJ2-7; 7 bases line up with TRBD1. Germline CDR1 and CDR2: SGDLS and YYNGEE. The CDR3 covers 12 residues. The CDR3 loop is CAPYRGSREQYF. The CDR3 DNA sequence: TGTGCTCCGTACAGGGGAAGCAGGGAGCAGTACTTC.

This chain joins TRBV7-8 and TRBJ2-2; TRBD2 matches 8 bases. V lost 5 bases to trimming and J lost 7 bases; unmatched junction nucleotides: 9. Germline V lookup: CDR1 SGHVS, CDR2 FQNEAQ. This CDR3 has 15 amino acids. The CDR3 reads CASSQQPGGSGELFF. As DNA, the CDR3 is TGTGCCAGCAGCCAACAACCGGGAGGGAGCGGGGAGCTGTTTTTT.

Of note for this clone: Compared with germline, one end of the junction differs, possibly owing to a read error. V usage is TRBV7-6 and J usage is TRBJ2-1, with TRBD2 matching over 12 bases. This CDR3 region has 16 residues. Germline assignment: CDR1 SGHVS and CDR2 FNYEAQ. The CDR3 DNA follows: TGTGCCAGCAGCCTAGCGGGAGGGCTCCTAGCCAATGAGCAGTTCTTC. Protein: CASSLAGGLLANEQFF.

This chain links TRBV7-8 with TRBJ2-7, with TRBD2 matching over 9 bases. Germline V lookup: CDR1 SGHVS, CDR2 FQNEAQ. The J segment lost 1 base and the V segment lost 3 bases, leaving 1 base of the junction unmatched. The CDR3 extends over 14 amino acids. CDR3 nucleotide sequence: TGTGCCAGCAGCTTTCTAGCGGGGTCCTACGAGCAGTACTTC. Amino acids: CASSFLAGSYEQYF.

The chain recombines TRBV15 with TRBJ1-6; maybe TRBD1 (6 bases). Germline CDR1 LNHNV, CDR2 YYDKDF (reference sequence). This CDR3 contains 13 residues. With 8 bases removed from V and 10 bases from J, the gap between germline ends came to 15 bases. The CDR3 here is CATARGGESPLHF. The CDR3 DNA sequence: TGTGCCACCGCTAGGGGGGGCGAGTCACCCCTCCACTTT.

The genes are TRBV19 and TRBJ1-2, with D perhaps TRBD1 (6 bases). The V end was cut by 2 bases, the J end by 4 bases, with 14 bases between. Germline CDR1 reads LNHDA; CDR2 reads SQIVND (reference sequence). The CDR3 contains 15 residues. The CDR3 DNA is TGTGCCAGTAGTATAAGTCCGGGCAGGGGCTATGGCTACACCTTC. Protein sequence: CASSISPGRGYGYTF.

The rearrangement joins TRBV7-2 to TRBJ1-1; 9 bases map to TRBD1. Trimming took 7 bases from V and 0 from J; bases not matched to a gene: 3. Germline-derived CDR1 and CDR2 are SGHTA and FQGNSA. The CDR3 spans 14 residues. This CDR3 reads CASIYRGLNTEAFF. The CDR3 bases are TGTGCCAGCATTTACAGGGGGCTGAACACTGAAGCTTTCTTT.

This clone occurred many times. This sequence joins TRBV6-5 and TRBJ2-1; a possible D gene is TRBD1 (5 bases). Deletions cut 6 bases from V and 0 bases from J, with 12 bases between. The CDR3 has 15 amino acids. Germline CDR1 is MNHEY and CDR2 is SVGAGI. The CDR3: CASSQGDSSYNEQFF. DNA of the CDR3: TGTGCCAGCAGCCAAGGGGATAGCTCCTACAATGAGCAGTTCTTC.

This clone was observed once. The rearrangement links TRBV19 to TRBJ2-1; 16 bases fit TRBD2. Germline CDR1 is LNHDA and CDR2 is SQIVND (reference sequence). The junction had 4 bases not matched to a gene; V was cut back by 5 bases and J by 0 bases. CDR3 length: 18 amino acids. The CDR3 nucleotides are TGTGCCAGTAGTCCGGGACTAGCGGGGGGGGGCTCCTACAATGAGCAGTTCTTC. Protein product: CASSPGLAGGGSYNEQFF.